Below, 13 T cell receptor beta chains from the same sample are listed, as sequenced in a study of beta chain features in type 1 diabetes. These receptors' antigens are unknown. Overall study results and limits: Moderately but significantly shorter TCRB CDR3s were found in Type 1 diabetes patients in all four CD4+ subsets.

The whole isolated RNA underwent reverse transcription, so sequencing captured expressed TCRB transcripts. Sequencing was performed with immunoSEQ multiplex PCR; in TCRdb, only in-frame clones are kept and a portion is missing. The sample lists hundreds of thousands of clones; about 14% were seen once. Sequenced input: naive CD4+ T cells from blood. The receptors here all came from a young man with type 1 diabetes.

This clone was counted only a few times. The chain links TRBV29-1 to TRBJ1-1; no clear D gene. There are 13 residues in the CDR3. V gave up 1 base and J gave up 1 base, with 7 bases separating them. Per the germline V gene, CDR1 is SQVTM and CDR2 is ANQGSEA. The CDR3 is CSVEVGRNTEAFF. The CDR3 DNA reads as TGCAGCGTTGAAGTGGGCAGGAACACTGAAGCTTTCTTT.

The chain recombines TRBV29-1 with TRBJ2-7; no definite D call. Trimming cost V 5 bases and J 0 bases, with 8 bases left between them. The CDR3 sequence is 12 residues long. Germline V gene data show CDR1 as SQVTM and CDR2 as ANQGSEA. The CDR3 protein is CSVRLISYEQYF. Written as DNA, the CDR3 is TGCAGCGTTAGGCTGATCTCCTACGAGCAGTACTTC.

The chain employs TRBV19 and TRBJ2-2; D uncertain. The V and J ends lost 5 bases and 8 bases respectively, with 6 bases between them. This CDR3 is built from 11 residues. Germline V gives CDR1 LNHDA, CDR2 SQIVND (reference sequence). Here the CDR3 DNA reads TGTGCCAGTAGTCGTTTGGGGGAGCTGTTTTTT. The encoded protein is CASSRLGELFF.

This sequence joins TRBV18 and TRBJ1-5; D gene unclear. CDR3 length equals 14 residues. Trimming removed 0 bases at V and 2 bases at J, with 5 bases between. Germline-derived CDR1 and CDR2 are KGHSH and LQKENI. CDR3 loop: CASSPPSRNQPQHF. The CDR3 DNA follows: TGTGCCAGCTCACCACCGAGTCGCAATCAGCCCCAGCATTTT.

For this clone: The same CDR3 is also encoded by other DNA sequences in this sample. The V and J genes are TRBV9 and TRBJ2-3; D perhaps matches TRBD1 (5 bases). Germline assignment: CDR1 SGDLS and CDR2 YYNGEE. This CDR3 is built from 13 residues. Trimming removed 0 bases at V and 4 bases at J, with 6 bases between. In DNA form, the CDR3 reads TGTGCCAGCAGCGTAGTAGGGGCAGATACGCAGTATTTT. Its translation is CASSVVGADTQYF.

CDR3 DNA sequence: TGTGCCAGCAGTGATGGGCCCAGAAGGCCCTATGGCTACACCTTC. Encoded protein: CASSDGPRRPYGYTF. The J gene is TRBJ1-2, the V gene TRBV28; D unresolved. V shed 5 bases and J shed 4 bases, with 17 bases lying between them. The length of the CDR3 is 15 residues. From germline, CDR1 is MDHEN and CDR2 SYDVKM.

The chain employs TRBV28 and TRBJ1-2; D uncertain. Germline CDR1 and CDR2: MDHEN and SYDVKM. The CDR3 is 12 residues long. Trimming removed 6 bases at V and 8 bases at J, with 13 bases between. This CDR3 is CASSVGRYGYTF. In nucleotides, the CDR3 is TGTGCCAGCAGCGTAGGCCGGTACGGCTACACCTTC.

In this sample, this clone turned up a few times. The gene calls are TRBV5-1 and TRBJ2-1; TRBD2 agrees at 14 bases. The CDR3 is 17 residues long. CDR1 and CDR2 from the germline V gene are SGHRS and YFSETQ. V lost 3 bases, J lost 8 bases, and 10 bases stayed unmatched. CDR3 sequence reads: CASSSGLAGGPWHEQFF. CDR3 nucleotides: TGCGCCAGCAGCTCAGGACTAGCGGGAGGCCCCTGGCATGAGCAGTTCTTC. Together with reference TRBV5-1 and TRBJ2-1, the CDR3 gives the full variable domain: KAGVTQTPRYLIKTRGQQVTLSCSPISGHRSVSWYQQTPGQGLQFLFEYFSETQRNKGNFPGRFSGRQFSNSRSEMNVSTLELGDSALYLCASSSGLAGGPWHEQFFGPGTRLTVL.

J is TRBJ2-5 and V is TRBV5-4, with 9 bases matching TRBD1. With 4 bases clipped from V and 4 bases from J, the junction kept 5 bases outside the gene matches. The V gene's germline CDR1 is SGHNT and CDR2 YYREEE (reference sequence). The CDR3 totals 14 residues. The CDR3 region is CASSIRTGAETQYF. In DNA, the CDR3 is TGTGCCAGCAGCATACGGACAGGGGCAGAGACCCAGTACTTC.

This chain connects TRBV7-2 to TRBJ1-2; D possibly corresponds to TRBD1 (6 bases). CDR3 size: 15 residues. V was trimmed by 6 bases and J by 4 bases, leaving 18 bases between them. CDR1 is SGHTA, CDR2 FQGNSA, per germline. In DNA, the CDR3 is TGTGCCAGCAGGCCCGGCGTTGGGGGCGGCTATGGCTACACCTTC. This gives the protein CASRPGVGGGYGYTF.

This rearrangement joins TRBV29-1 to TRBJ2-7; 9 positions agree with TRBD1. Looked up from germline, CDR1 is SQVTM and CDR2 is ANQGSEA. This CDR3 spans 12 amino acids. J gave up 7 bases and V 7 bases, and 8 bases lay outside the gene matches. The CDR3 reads CSAEQGAGEQYF. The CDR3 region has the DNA TGCAGCGCCGAACAGGGGGCGGGTGAGCAGTACTTC.

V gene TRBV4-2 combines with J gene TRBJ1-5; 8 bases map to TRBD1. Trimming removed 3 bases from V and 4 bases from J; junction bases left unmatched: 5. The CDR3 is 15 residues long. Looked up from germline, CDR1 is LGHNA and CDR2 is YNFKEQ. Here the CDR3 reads CASSHGQGPNQPQHF. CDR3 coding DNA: TGTGCCAGCAGCCACGGACAGGGACCAAATCAGCCCCAGCATTTT.

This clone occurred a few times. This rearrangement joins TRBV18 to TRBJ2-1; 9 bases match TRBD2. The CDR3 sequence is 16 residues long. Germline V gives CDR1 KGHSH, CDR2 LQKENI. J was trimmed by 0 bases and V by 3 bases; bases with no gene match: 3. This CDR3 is CASSPAGGTSYNEQFF. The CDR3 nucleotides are TGTGCCAGCTCACCGGCGGGAGGGACCTCCTACAATGAGCAGTTCTTC. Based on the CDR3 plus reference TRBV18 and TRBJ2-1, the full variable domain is NAGVMQNPRHLVRRRGQEARLRCSPMKGHSHVYWYRQLPEEGLKFMVYLQKENIIDESGMPKERFSAEFPKEGPSILRIQQVVRGDSAAYFCASSPAGGTSYNEQFFGPGTRLTVL.